The 10 T cell receptor beta chains in this list originate from one sample, sequenced in a study of blood T cell repertoires in COVID-19. Sequencing used immunoSEQ multiplex PCR; TCRdb keeps in-frame clones, though not all of them. The sample shows about 27,000 clones, 70% to 90% of them seen only once. Material: peripheral blood. The receptors here all came from a man between 65 and 85 years old with active COVID-19.

In this sample, this clone turned up a few times. This chain connects TRBV12-3 or TRBV12-4 to TRBJ1-1; weak D call: TRBD1 (5 bases). CDR3 length: 13 amino acids. Trimming removed 6 bases from V and 8 bases from J, with 16 bases in between. CDR3 coding DNA: TGTGCCAGCAGCCCCCGGGGGGGGTTAGAAGCTTTCTTT. Protein product: CASSPRGGLEAFF.

This clone was counted once. This chain uses TRBV2 with TRBJ2-7, with D perhaps TRBD1 (7 bases). V was pared by 2 bases and J by 3 bases, with 23 bases between. Per the germline V gene, CDR1 is SNHLY and CDR2 is FYNNEI. CDR3 length equals 18 residues. CDR3 loop: CASSEWGRGDQLLYEQYF. CDR3 nucleotides: TGTGCCAGCAGTGAATGGGGCAGGGGGGATCAGTTACTCTACGAGCAGTACTTC. The whole variable domain, remainder taken from reference TRBV2 and TRBJ2-7, is EPEVTQTPSHQVTQMGQEVILRCVPISNHLYFYWYRQILGQKVEFLVSFYNNEISEKSEIFDDQFSVERPDGSNFTLKIRSTKLEDSAMYFCASSEWGRGDQLLYEQYFGPGTRLTVT.

This clone was counted once. The V and J genes are TRBV4-1 and TRBJ2-3, with D unclear. Germline V lookup: CDR1 MGHRA, CDR2 YSYEKL. Trimming shortened V by 0 bases and J by 4 bases, and 11 bases separated the two germline ends. This CDR3 has 15 amino acids. The CDR3 here is CASSQDARVSDTQYF. CDR3 nucleotide sequence: TGCGCCAGCAGCCAAGATGCCCGGGTCTCAGATACGCAGTATTTT.

The CDR3 reads CASFAPDEQFF. CDR3 sequence (DNA): TGTGCCAGCTTCGCCCCAGATGAGCAGTTCTTC. The V and J genes are TRBV18 and TRBJ2-1; D is undetermined. The V end lost 7 bases, the J end lost 8 bases, and 9 bases lay between the germline ends. CDR1 and CDR2 from the germline V gene are KGHSH and LQKENI. The CDR3 contains 11 residues.

This clone was found once. The rearrangement uses TRBV24-1 and TRBJ2-5; TRBD1 matches 8 bases. CDR1 is KGHDR and CDR2 is SFDVKD in the germline V gene. This CDR3 has 15 amino acids. Trimming removed 6 bases from V and 5 bases from J; junction bases left unmatched: 10. The CDR3 coding sequence is TGTGCCACCAGTTTTCAGGGGGCCCTGGCGGAGACCCAGTACTTC. Amino acids: CATSFQGALAETQYF.

The chain recombines TRBV7-9 with TRBJ2-7; tentatively, D is TRBD2 (5 bases). Trimming stripped 5 bases from V and 5 bases from J, with 13 bases between. From germline, CDR1 is SEHNR and CDR2 FQNEAQ (reference sequence). The CDR3 runs to 13 residues. CDR3 in amino acids: CASSPVLGDEQYF. DNA of the CDR3: TGTGCCAGCAGCCCAGTCCTGGGAGACGAGCAGTACTTC. Based on the CDR3 plus reference TRBV7-9 and TRBJ2-7, the full variable domain is DTGVSQNPRHKITKRGQNVTFRCDPISEHNRLYWYRQTLGQGPEFLTYFQNEAQLEKSRLLSDRFSAERPKGSFSTLEIQRTEQGDSAMYLCASSPVLGDEQYFGPGTRLTVT.

The CDR3 DNA reads TGTGCCAGCAGCGTAGCCAGCGGGGGCCTTTTAGGGACAGATACGCAGTATTTT. Its translation: CASSVASGGLLGTDTQYF. The chain uses TRBV9 and TRBJ2-3; 8 bases map to TRBD2. The CDR3 spans 18 residues. V shed 0 bases, J shed 3 bases, and the junction held 12 bases outside the gene matches. Per germline, CDR1 SGDLS and CDR2 YYNGEE.

The V and J genes are TRBV5-5 and TRBJ1-3; D unresolved. Trimming took 4 bases from V and 4 from J, leaving 12 bases between them. The CDR3 is 14 residues long. Per the germline V gene, CDR1 is SGHKS and CDR2 is YYEKEE (reference sequence). The CDR3 region is CASSQTAVGNTIYF. DNA of the CDR3: TGTGCCAGCAGCCAAACAGCGGTCGGAAACACCATATATTTT.

The J gene is TRBJ2-3, the V gene TRBV5-5; D possibly corresponds to TRBD1 (5 bases). Trimming took 2 bases from V and 5 from J, leaving 15 bases between them. The CDR3 has 15 amino acids. Germline CDR1 reads SGHKS; CDR2 reads YYEKEE (reference sequence). The CDR3 bases are TGTGCCAGCAGCTTAGAGTCAGGGAAAAGAGATACGCAGTATTTT. It translates to CASSLESGKRDTQYF.

The rearrangement uses TRBV4-1 and TRBJ1-5; TRBD1 aligns across 8 bases. The CDR3 contains 16 residues. J was trimmed by 4 bases and V by 0 bases; bases with no gene match: 5. Germline V gives CDR1 MGHRA, CDR2 YSYEKL. The CDR3 DNA sequence: TGCGCCAGCAGCCAAGACGGGACAGGTCTTAATCAGCCCCAGCATTTT. Protein product: CASSQDGTGLNQPQHF.